Reported below is one T cell receptor beta chain. What this receptor recognizes is not known. Base qualities were left out, and no much larger clone turns up one base away. To demonstrate the VDJtools post-analysis software, the study profiled TCR beta repertoires from the peripheral blood of around 13 young patients with multiple sclerosis. The patients with multiple sclerosis were children and adolescents between roughly 6 and 17 years of age. These data are taken from a study of post-analysis software for immune sequencing data (dated by TCRdb to 2014 to 2015). Concerning the study at large: Recorded disease courses included relapsing-remitting, secondary progressive and progressive-relapsing multiple sclerosis, with some patients lacking subtype annotation. A subset of samples was prepared in parallel using single-end sample barcoding, then pooled and co-amplified after Illumina adapter ligation. The multiple sclerosis patient repertoires were compared with 10 to 12 previously published healthy control repertoires from donors aged 6 to 25 years. Findings and caveats that apply to the study as a whole: The control group was slightly older than the multiple sclerosis patient group. Significantly higher frequencies in patients than in controls were found for about five TRBV segments, including TRBV5-6, TRBV5-1 and TRBV20-1. Strong co-clustering of samples prepared in the same batch was shown by direct clustering with F measure, prompting a batch-effect correction. Compared with controls, multiple sclerosis patients had significantly lower normalized Chao1 diversity, a finding suggesting substantial peripheral T-cell clonal expansion.

CDR3 length: 15 amino acids, cysteine to phenylalanine. Only the CDR3 region is kept as DNA, spanning 45 bases read in frame from base 1. In the germline V gene, CDR1 corresponds to SGHTA and CDR2 to FQGNSA. Unmatched junction bases come to 7, with V trimmed by 5 bases and J by 7 bases. The library was built by means of PCR. These reads were obtained on an Illumina HiSeq 2500. To reduce PCR and sequencing biases, unique molecular identifiers were built into the TCR beta cDNA libraries. Roughly 0.5 million cDNA molecules were obtained per 1 to 10 million input T cells, so each molecule approximated one T cell. The patient libraries were prepared and sequenced using the same protocol as the earlier healthy control dataset. Within a given batch, samples were prepared together, multiplexed and sequenced on the same HiSeq lane. Per the authors' processing: Raw barcoded reads were processed with MIGEC, and single-read molecular identifier groups were discarded before consensus assembly and CDR3 extraction. VDJtools was used for post-analysis of the clonotype tables, with diversity normalized by down-sampling every dataset to the smallest sample size. Repertoire overlap clustering matched CDR3 amino acid but not nucleotide sequences to correct batch-related cross-sample contamination. TCRdb reworked the public reads: Q25 trimming with fastp, MiXCR clone assembly, productive beta chains retained. Records with the same CDR3 protein are collapsed into one entry carrying the most frequent genes and DNA. In this record, the V and J calls reflect TCRdb's handling and not the investigators' own analysis. The sample data list about 430,000 distinct CDR3 sequences, and about 40% of these were observed just once. The ten biggest clones cover approximately 7.7% of the sample.

This receptor chain uses TRBV7-2 and TRBJ2-1, with 11 bases matching TRBD2. The receptor comes from a girl aged 2-10 years with multiple sclerosis. The sequenced sample was blood. The CDR3 protein: CASSTRGTSGNEQFF. DNA sequence: TGTGCCAGCAGCACACGAGGGACTAGCGGAAATGAGCAGTTCTTC.